Given below is one TCR beta chain in context. Its antigen is not known. Per the germline V gene, CDR1 is MNHEY and CDR2 is SMNVEV (reference sequence). The CDR3 totals 14 residues. Unmatched junction bases numbered 5, after V lost 6 bases and J lost 4 bases. Using immunoSEQ multiplex PCR, the repertoire was profiled, and TCRdb retains in-frame clones only, with some absent. The sample includes about 180,000 clones, around 90% of them seen just once. The data derive from a study of T cell responses to AZD1222 COVID-19 vaccine. Study-wide findings and caveats: Vaccine-associated CD4 TCRs spanned spike, dominant at 160-218 and 743-854. White British ancestry dominated among donors, who included more females, and clonal diversity was possibly underestimated. Only a handful of AZD1222 recipients, more than 5 in all, had baseline seropositivity. There were repertoire samples only from the period after the peak T cell response.

The chain is built from TRBV27 and TRBJ1-3; 8 bases are a match to TRBD1. Sequenced here: peripheral blood, sampled on day 0 of AZD1222 vaccination. The receptor was isolated from an adult in good health. The CDR3 sequence: CASRRTGNGNTIYF. CDR3 nucleotide sequence: TGTGCCAGCAGACGGACAGGGAACGGAAACACCATATATTTT.